This T cell receptor beta chain was sequenced in a study of blood T cell repertoires in COVID-19. Background on the study: Donors in the United States, Italy and Spain gave samples during acute or convalescent COVID-19. Sample material is recorded as cDNA or gDNA derived from T cells, B-cell-depleted T cells, or PBMCs.

Profiled with immunoSEQ multiplex PCR; TCRdb holds only in-frame clones, not every one. This sample carries about 440,000 clones, 88% of them seen once, and the ten largest clones take around an eighth. The ends were cut back, 3 bases at V and 7 bases at J, with 6 bases in the middle. This CDR3 region has 12 residues. CDR1 and CDR2 (germline): LNHDA, SQIVND (reference sequence). In Seattle, patients joined the study during active infection and were tracked longitudinally. The chain uses TRBV19 and TRBJ1-4, with unresolved D. Sequences were obtained from peripheral blood. The receptor's source is a woman aged 45 to 65 with COVID-19, enrolled during active disease. The CDR3 coding sequence is TGTGCCAGTAGTATGTTCTCTGAAAAACTGTTTTTT. Amino acid sequence: CASSMFSEKLFF.